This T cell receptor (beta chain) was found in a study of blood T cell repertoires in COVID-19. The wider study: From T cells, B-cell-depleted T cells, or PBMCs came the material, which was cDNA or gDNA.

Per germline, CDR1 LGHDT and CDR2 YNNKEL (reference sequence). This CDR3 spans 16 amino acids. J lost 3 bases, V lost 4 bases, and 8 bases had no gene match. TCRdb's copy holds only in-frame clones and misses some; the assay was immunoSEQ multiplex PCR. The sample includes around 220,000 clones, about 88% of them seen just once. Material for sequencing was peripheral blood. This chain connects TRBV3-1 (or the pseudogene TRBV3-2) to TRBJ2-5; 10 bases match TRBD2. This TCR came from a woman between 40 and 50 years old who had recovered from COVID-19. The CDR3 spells CASSRRLAGTKETQYF. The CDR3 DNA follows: TGTGCCAGCAGCCGCAGACTAGCGGGTACAAAAGAGACCCAGTACTTC.